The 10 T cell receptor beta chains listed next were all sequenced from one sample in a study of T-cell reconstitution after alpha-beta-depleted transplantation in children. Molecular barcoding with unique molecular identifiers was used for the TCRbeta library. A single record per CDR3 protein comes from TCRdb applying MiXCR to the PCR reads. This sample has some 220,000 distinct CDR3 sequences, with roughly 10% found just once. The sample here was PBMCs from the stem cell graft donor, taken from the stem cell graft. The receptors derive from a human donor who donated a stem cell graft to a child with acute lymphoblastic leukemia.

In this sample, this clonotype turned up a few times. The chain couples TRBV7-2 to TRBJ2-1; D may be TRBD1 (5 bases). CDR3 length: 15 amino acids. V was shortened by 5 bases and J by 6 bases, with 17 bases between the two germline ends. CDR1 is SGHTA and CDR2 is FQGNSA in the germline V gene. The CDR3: CASSPRQQVGNEQFF. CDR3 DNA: TGTGCCAGCAGCCCTCGACAGCAAGTGGGCAATGAGCAGTTCTTC.

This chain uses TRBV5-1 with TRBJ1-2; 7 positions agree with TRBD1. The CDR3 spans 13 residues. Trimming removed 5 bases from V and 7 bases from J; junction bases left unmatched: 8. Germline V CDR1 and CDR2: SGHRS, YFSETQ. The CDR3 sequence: CASRFEGAPGYTF. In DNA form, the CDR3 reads TGCGCCAGCAGATTCGAGGGGGCTCCTGGCTACACCTTC.

The DNA for the CDR3 is TGTGCCACGAAGGAGGGGGTGGGCACTGAAGCTTTCTTT. Its protein is CATKEGVGTEAFF. V usage is TRBV10-3 and J usage is TRBJ1-1; possibly TRBD1 for D (6 bases). CDR1 is ENHRY, CDR2 SYGVKD, per germline. The CDR3 spans 13 residues. V gave up 10 bases and J gave up 4 bases, with 16 bases separating them.

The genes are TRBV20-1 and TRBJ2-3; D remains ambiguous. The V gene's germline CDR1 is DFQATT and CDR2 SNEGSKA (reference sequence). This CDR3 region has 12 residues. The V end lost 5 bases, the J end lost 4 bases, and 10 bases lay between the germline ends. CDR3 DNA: TGCAGTGCTCGAATTCCCTCAGATACGCAGTATTTT. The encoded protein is CSARIPSDTQYF.

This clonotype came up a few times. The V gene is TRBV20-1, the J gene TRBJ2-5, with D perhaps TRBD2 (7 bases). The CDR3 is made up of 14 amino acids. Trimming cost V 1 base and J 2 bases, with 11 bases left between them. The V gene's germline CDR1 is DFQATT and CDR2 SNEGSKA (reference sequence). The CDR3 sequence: CSARGEGGQETQYF. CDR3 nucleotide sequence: TGCAGTGCTAGAGGCGAGGGGGGGCAAGAGACCCAGTACTTC.

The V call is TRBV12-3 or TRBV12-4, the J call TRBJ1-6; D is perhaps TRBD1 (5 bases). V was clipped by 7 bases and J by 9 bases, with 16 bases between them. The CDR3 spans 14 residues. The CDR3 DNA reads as TGTGCCAGCACCCCGGGAAGGGGTGGTTCACCCCTCCACTTT. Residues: CASTPGRGGSPLHF.

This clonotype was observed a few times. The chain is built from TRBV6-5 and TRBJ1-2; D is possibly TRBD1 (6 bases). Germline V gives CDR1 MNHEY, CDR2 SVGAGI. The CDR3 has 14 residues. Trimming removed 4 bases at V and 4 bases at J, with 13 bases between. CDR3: CASSFKGGTYGYTF. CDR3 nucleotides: TGTGCCAGCAGTTTCAAAGGGGGGACCTATGGCTACACCTTC.

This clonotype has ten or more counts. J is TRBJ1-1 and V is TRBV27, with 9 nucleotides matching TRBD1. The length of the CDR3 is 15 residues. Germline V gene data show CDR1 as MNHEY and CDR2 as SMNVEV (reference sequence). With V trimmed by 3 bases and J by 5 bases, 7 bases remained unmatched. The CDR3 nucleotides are TGTGCCAGCAGTTTCGGGGACAGGGCGTGGACTGAAGCTTTCTTT. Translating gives CASSFGDRAWTEAFF.

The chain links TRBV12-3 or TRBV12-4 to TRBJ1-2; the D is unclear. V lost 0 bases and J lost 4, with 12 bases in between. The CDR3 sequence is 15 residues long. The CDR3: CASSLATPNRYGYTF. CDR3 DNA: TGTGCCAGCAGTTTAGCGACACCGAACCGCTATGGCTACACCTTC.

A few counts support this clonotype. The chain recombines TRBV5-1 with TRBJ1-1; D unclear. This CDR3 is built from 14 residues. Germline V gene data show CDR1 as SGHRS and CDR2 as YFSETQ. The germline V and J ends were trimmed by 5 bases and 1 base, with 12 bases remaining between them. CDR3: CASSSTGENTEAFF. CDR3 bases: TGCGCCAGCAGTTCGACCGGGGAGAACACTGAAGCTTTCTTT.